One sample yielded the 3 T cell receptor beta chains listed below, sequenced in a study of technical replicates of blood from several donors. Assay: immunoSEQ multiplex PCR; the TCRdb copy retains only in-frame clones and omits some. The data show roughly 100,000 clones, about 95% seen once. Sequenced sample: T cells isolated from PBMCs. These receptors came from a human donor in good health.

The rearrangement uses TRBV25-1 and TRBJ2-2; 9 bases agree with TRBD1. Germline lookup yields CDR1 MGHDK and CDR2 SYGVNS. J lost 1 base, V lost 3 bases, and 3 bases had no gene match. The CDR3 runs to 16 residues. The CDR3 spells CASSEVGQGNTGELFF. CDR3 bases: TGTGCCAGCAGTGAGGTGGGACAGGGGAACACCGGGGAGCTGTTTTTT.

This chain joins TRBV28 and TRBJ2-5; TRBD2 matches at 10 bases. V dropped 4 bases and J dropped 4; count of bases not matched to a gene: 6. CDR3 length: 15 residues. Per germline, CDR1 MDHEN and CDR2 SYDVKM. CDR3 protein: CASSSWTSGPETQYF. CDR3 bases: TGTGCCAGCAGTTCTTGGACTAGCGGCCCAGAGACCCAGTACTTC.

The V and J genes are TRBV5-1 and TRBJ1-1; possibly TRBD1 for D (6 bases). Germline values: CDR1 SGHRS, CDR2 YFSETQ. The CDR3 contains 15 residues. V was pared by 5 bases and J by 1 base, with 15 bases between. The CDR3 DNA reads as TGCGCCAGCAGTCAGCCAGGGGCGGGGAACACTGAAGCTTTCTTT. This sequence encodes CASSQPGAGNTEAFF.